The rows below give T cell receptor beta chains drawn from one sample of a study of shared clonotypes between healthy human individuals. The table came from immunoSEQ multiplex PCR; TCRdb's copy has only in-frame clones and leaves some out. The data show some 2,100,000 clones, approximately 96% seen once. The specimen was naive CD4+ T cells sorted from blood. These receptors were obtained from a man younger than 35 in good health. Both conserved end residues are part of each CDR3. D genes are given only for firm matches. Size is stated for part of the rows, as once, few or many counts, or as a class when the clone is expanded.

size,J,D,V,DNA,CDR3
NA,TRBJ2-7,NA,TRBV29-1,TGCAGCGTTGAAGTTGGGGGACCCTACGAGCAGTACTTC,CSVEVGGPYEQYF
NA,TRBJ1-2,NA,TRBV6-1,TGTGCCAGCAGTGAACGGACAGACTATGGCTACACCTTC,CASSERTDYGYTF
NA,TRBJ2-7,TRBD1,TRBV7-9,TGTGCCAGCAGCGGCCAGGGGGCGACCGTGTACGAGCAGTACTTC,CASSGQGATVYEQYF
once,TRBJ2-3,NA,TRBV10-3,TGTGCCACGCTGATGGGTGGGGGCCCCACAGATACGCAGTATTTT,CATLMGGGPTDTQYF
once,TRBJ2-2,NA,TRBV5-1,TGCGCCAGCAGCTTGGATTCCGGAGCCACCGGGGAGCTGTTTTTT,CASSLDSGATGELFF
NA,TRBJ1-1,NA,TRBV30,TGTGCCTGGGGACGGTTAAACACTGAAGCTTTCTTT,CAWGRLNTEAFF
NA,TRBJ2-6,NA,TRBV19,TGTGCCAGTAGTATAGACCGGGCTGGGGCCAACGTCCTGACTTTC,CASSIDRAGANVLTF
once,TRBJ1-6,NA,TRBV10-3,TGTGCCATCACCCCGGCCGGACATTCACCCCTCCACTTT,CAITPAGHSPLHF
NA,TRBJ2-3,NA,TRBV10-1,TGCGCCAGCAGTGAGTCAGGGGTTTTCGGAGATACGCAGTATTTT,CASSESGVFGDTQYF
NA,TRBJ2-7,NA,TRBV4-3,TGCGCCAGCAGCCAAATTGGAGGGGCAGTTTACGAGCAGTACTTC,CASSQIGGAVYEQYF
NA,TRBJ2-1,NA,TRBV5-1,TGCGCCAGCAGCCCCGGGATTCCGAATGAGCAGTTCTTC,CASSPGIPNEQFF
NA,TRBJ2-7,NA,TRBV4-1,TGCGCCAGCAGCCAAGATCCCAGATTCGAGCAGTACTTC,CASSQDPRFEQYF
NA,TRBJ2-3,NA,TRBV27,TGTGCCAGCAGTTTTAGGCTCCCTAGCACAGATACGCAGTATTTT,CASSFRLPSTDTQYF
NA,TRBJ1-2,NA,TRBV6-5,TGTGCCAGCAGTTACATAAGGGGAGGTGGGTACGGCTACACCTTC,CASSYIRGGGYGYTF
once,TRBJ1-1,NA,TRBV7-9,TGTGCCAGCACCTGGCCAGAGAACACTGAAGCTTTCTTT,CASTWPENTEAFF
NA,TRBJ1-4,TRBD1,TRBV2,TGTGCCAGCATGTCTGGGACAGGGTCTGAAAAACTGTTTTTT,CASMSGTGSEKLFF
NA,TRBJ2-3,NA,TRBV15,TGTGCCACCAGCAGAGAGCGGGCTACGGGCACAGATACGCAGTATTTT,CATSRERATGTDTQYF
NA,TRBJ1-2,TRBD1,TRBV6-6,TGTGCCAGCAGTTCCCTGGGACAGGGGGCGAGCTATGGCTACACCTTC,CASSSLGQGASYGYTF
NA,TRBJ1-1,TRBD1,TRBV6-5,TGTGCCAGCAGTCGGACAGGGAGAACTGAAGCTTTCTTT,CASSRTGRTEAFF
NA,TRBJ1-1,NA,TRBV27,TGTGCCAGCAGTTTATCGAAGGGATTTCCAGCTTTCTTT,CASSLSKGFPAFF
once,TRBJ2-5,NA,TRBV27,TGTGCCAGCAGTTTCGCGTCAGGGTTGGAGACCCAGTACTTC,CASSFASGLETQYF
NA,TRBJ2-2,NA,TRBV5-1,TGCGCCAGCAGCCGACAGACGAACACCGGGGAGCTGTTTTTT,CASSRQTNTGELFF
NA,TRBJ1-2,NA,TRBV25-1,TGTGCCAGCAGCCCAATTGACACAACTAACTATGGCTACACCTTC,CASSPIDTTNYGYTF
NA,TRBJ2-1,TRBD1,TRBV7-3,TGTGCCAGCAGCCCAAAAACCGTATTGGACAGGGAAAACTACAATGAGCAGTTCTTC,CASSPKTVLDRENYNEQFF
NA,TRBJ2-3,TRBD2,TRBV7-9,TGTGCCAGCAGCTTAGCCCGACTAGCGGGGGGCCACACAGATACGCAGTATTTT,CASSLARLAGGHTDTQYF
NA,TRBJ1-4,NA,TRBV28,TGTGCCAGCAGTTTAAGGGGGTTTCGTGAAAAACTGTTTTTT,CASSLRGFREKLFF
once,TRBJ1-2,TRBD1,TRBV30,TGTGCCTGGAGCGCTAGGACAGGGAAAGGCTACACCTTC,CAWSARTGKGYTF
NA,TRBJ1-1,NA,TRBV18,TGTGCCAGCTCACCGCCCGGGACCCTGGGGGGTAACACTGAAGCTTTCTTT,CASSPPGTLGGNTEAFF
NA,TRBJ2-7,TRBD1,TRBV28,TGTGCCAGCACCAGAGACAGGGCTATATCCTACGAGCAGTACTTC,CASTRDRAISYEQYF
NA,TRBJ2-4,TRBD2,TRBV28,TGTGCCAGCAGTTTGCAATGGCGGGGGGGGAACTTAGCCAAAAACATTCAGTACTTC,CASSLQWRGGNLAKNIQYF
NA,TRBJ2-3,NA,TRBV7-2,TGTGCCAGCAGCTTAATTTCGTATTCAGATACGCAGTATTTT,CASSLISYSDTQYF
NA,TRBJ2-3,TRBD2,TRBV7-7,TGTGCTAGCAGCCCGGGACTAGCGGACACAGATACGCAGTATTTT,CASSPGLADTDTQYF
NA,TRBJ1-1,NA,TRBV5-8,TGTGCCAGCACGTCCGGGACGGTAAGGGGCACTGAAGCTTTCTTT,CASTSGTVRGTEAFF
NA,TRBJ2-7,NA,TRBV9,TGTGCCAGCAGCGTAGAGGTAGGACCAACCTACGAGCAGTACTTC,CASSVEVGPTYEQYF
once,TRBJ2-7,NA,TRBV7-2,TGTGCCAGCAGTCGTCTGACAGGTTTTGGGAACGAGCAGTACTTC,CASSRLTGFGNEQYF
once,TRBJ2-1,NA,TRBV6-6,TGTGCCAGCAGTTATCTGGGGAGCGATGAGCAGTTCTTC,CASSYLGSDEQFF
NA,TRBJ1-2,NA,TRBV29-1,TGCAGCGTTGATGACGACTCTGGAGCCGTCTACACCTTC,CSVDDDSGAVYTF
NA,TRBJ1-2,NA,TRBV27,TGTGCCAGCAGTTTAAGCGTGGGCTATGGCTACACCTTC,CASSLSVGYGYTF
NA,TRBJ2-7,NA,TRBV28,TGTGCCAGCAGTTTATCCGGTCCCTACGAGCAGTACTTC,CASSLSGPYEQYF
NA,TRBJ2-3,TRBD1,TRBV5-1,TGCGCCAGCAGCTTGGCCGTCAGGGGGCCTGCAGATACGCAGTATTTT,CASSLAVRGPADTQYF
NA,TRBJ2-5,NA,TRBV6-1,TGTGCCAGCAAAACAGGGCGGGAGACCCAGTACTTC,CASKTGRETQYF
NA,TRBJ2-7,NA,TRBV7-2,TGTGCCAGCAGCTTAAAAAGAGTGGGCGAGCAGTACTTC,CASSLKRVGEQYF
NA,TRBJ2-7,TRBD1,TRBV4-3,TGCGCCAGCAGCCAGGAGCAAAGACAGGGAGTGTACGAGCAGTACTTC,CASSQEQRQGVYEQYF
NA,TRBJ2-7,NA,TRBV21-1,TGTGCCAGCAGCAAAGTCGAGGGTTGGAGGGATTACGAGCAGTACTTC,CASSKVEGWRDYEQYF
NA,TRBJ2-5,TRBD2,TRBV4-3,TGCGCCAGCAGCCAAGATGGGGGGGGTTCAGGAGAGACCCAGTACTTC,CASSQDGGGSGETQYF
NA,TRBJ2-7,NA,TRBV7-2,TGTGCCTTAGCTGGAGTTGGACAATACTTCTACGAGCAGTACTTC,CALAGVGQYFYEQYF
NA,TRBJ1-5,NA,TRBV6-5,TGTGCCAGCAGCCCTCCTGGTCAGCCCCAGCATTTT,CASSPPGQPQHF
NA,TRBJ1-1,NA,TRBV7-9,TGTGCCAGCAGCTTTGGTTCGAGTGAAGCTTTCTTT,CASSFGSSEAFF
NA,TRBJ1-3,NA,TRBV28,TGTGCCAGCGGGAGGGCTGGAAACACCATATATTTT,CASGRAGNTIYF
once,TRBJ1-6,TRBD1,TRBV6-4,TGTGCCAGCAGCCCAGGGGGCTCCTATAATTCACCCCTCCACTTT,CASSPGGSYNSPLHF